This is a list of T cell receptor beta chains from one sample in a study of post-analysis software for immune sequencing data. TCRdb called the PCR reads again in MiXCR, with one record for every CDR3 protein. The sample lists about 560,000 distinct CDR3 sequences; around 44% were seen once. The sample was blood. The receptors were gathered from a girl aged 10 to 17 with multiple sclerosis. Each CDR3 is given with its conserved first and last residue. A D gene is named only where the DNA matches it firmly. Some rows have no size entry. The others give once, few or many, or a class for an expanded clone.

v_call	j_call	d_call	clone_size	cdr3_aa	cdr3_nt
TRBV10-2	TRBJ1-6	.	few	CAIGDGYNSPLHF	TGCGCCATTGGGGACGGTTATAATTCACCCCTCCACTTT
TRBV6-5	TRBJ1-1	.	.	CASSYSSTGDTEAFF	TGTGCCAGCAGTTACTCGAGTACGGGGGACACTGAAGCTTTCTTT
TRBV10-3	TRBJ2-3	TRBD1	.	CASGQAAEDTQYF	TGTGCCAGCGGACAGGCCGCTGAAGATACGCAGTATTTT
TRBV20-1	TRBJ2-3	TRBD2	.	CSARGLAGGADTQYF	TGCAGTGCTAGAGGCCTAGCGGGTGGGGCGGATACGCAGTATTTT
TRBV6-6	TRBJ2-3	.	.	CASSYTKDTQYF	TGTGCCAGCAGTTACACCAAAGATACGCAGTATTTT
TRBV20-1	TRBJ1-5	.	.	CSALRTEAQSDQPQHF	TGCAGTGCTCTGCGGACAGAAGCTCAATCGGATCAGCCCCAGCATTTT
TRBV12-3/TRBV12-4	TRBJ2-5	TRBD1	.	CASSFGQAQETQYF	TGTGCCAGCAGTTTCGGACAGGCCCAAGAGACCCAGTACTTC
TRBV4-1	TRBJ2-7	.	few	CASSHQGAKGYEQYF	TGCGCCAGCAGCCACCAAGGCGCAAAAGGTTACGAGCAGTACTTC
TRBV20-1	TRBJ1-1	.	.	CSASLNTEAFF	TGCAGTGCTAGCCTTAACACTGAAGCTTTCTTT
TRBV6-6	TRBJ1-2	.	once	CASSYIGQGGNNYGYTF	TGTGCCAGCAGTTACATTGGGCAGGGTGGTAATAACTATGGCTACACCTTC
TRBV11-3	TRBJ1-2	.	few	CASSSGRNGYTF	TGTGCCAGCAGCTCGGGACGTAATGGCTACACCTTC
TRBV12-3/TRBV12-4	TRBJ2-7	TRBD2	few	CASSFGLVGYEQYF	TGTGCCAGCAGTTTCGGACTAGTAGGCTACGAGCAGTACTTC
TRBV7-9	TRBJ2-5	.	.	CASSDYTQETQYF	TGTGCCAGCAGCGATTACACCCAAGAGACCCAGTACTTC
TRBV20-1	TRBJ1-5	.	.	CSARVGTGNQPQHF	TGCAGTGCTAGAGTAGGGACGGGGAATCAGCCCCAGCATTTT
TRBV4-1	TRBJ2-5	.	.	CASSQYSREQETQYF	TGCGCCAGCAGCCAATACTCCCGGGAACAAGAGACCCAGTACTTC
TRBV12-3/TRBV12-4	TRBJ1-2	.	.	CASSLAESRGYGYTF	TGTGCCAGCAGTTTAGCGGAGTCCCGGGGTTATGGCTACACCTTC
TRBV5-1	TRBJ2-1	.	.	CASSLESLSSYNEQFF	TGCGCCAGCAGCTTGGAGAGCTTGAGCTCCTACAATGAGCAGTTCTTC
TRBV20-1	TRBJ1-5	.	few	CSAAGGSDQPQHF	TGCAGCGCAGCGGGGGGCTCGGATCAGCCCCAGCATTTT
TRBV4-2	TRBJ2-1	.	.	CASSHPETDEQFF	TGTGCCAGCAGCCACCCCGAGACGGATGAGCAGTTCTTC
TRBV4-1	TRBJ2-1	.	.	CASSQTVVVYNEQFF	TGCGCCAGCAGCCAGACAGTGGTGGTTTACAATGAGCAGTTCTTC
TRBV5-5	TRBJ1-1	TRBD1	few	CASSLGQGSWNTEAFF	TGTGCCAGCAGCTTGGGACAGGGGAGTTGGAACACTGAAGCTTTCTTT
TRBV10-3	TRBJ2-7	TRBD1	few	CAIRGDRGYEQYF	TGTGCCATCAGGGGGGACAGAGGCTACGAGCAGTACTTC
TRBV6-5	TRBJ2-3	TRBD2	.	CASSYRFTSGSNTDTQYF	TGTGCCAGCAGTTACCGTTTTACTAGCGGGAGTAACACAGATACGCAGTATTTT
TRBV29-1	TRBJ2-4	.	.	CSGTVNKNIQYF	TGCAGCGGGACAGTCAACAAAAACATTCAGTACTTC
TRBV3-1	TRBJ2-7	.	.	CASSQDVSSYNEQYF	TGTGCCAGCAGCCAGGACGTTAGCTCCTACAATGAGCAGTACTTC
TRBV29-1	TRBJ2-7	.	.	CSVEVSAGEQYF	TGCAGCGTTGAAGTAAGTGCTGGCGAGCAGTACTTC
TRBV4-2	TRBJ2-7	.	.	CATSLGGLGGRNEQYF	TGTGCCACTTCCCTCGGGGGGCTAGGGGGAAGGAACGAGCAGTACTTC
TRBV4-1	TRBJ1-1	TRBD1	.	CASSPPGQGLNTEAFF	TGCGCCAGCAGCCCCCCGGGACAGGGGCTGAACACTGAAGCTTTCTTT
TRBV5-1	TRBJ2-3	.	few	CASSEQGSRDTQYF	TGCGCCAGCAGCGAACAGGGATCAAGGGATACGCAGTATTTT
TRBV5-1	TRBJ2-6	TRBD2	.	CASSLISGRNGANVLTF	TGCGCCAGCAGCTTGATTAGCGGGAGGAACGGGGCCAACGTCCTGACTTTC
TRBV5-1	TRBJ2-4	TRBD1	.	CASSFGQGATLGIQYF	TGCGCCAGCAGCTTTGGACAGGGGGCTACTCTGGGCATTCAGTACTTC
TRBV9	TRBJ2-4	.	few	CASSVGVVRGSSGAKNIQYF	TGTGCCAGCAGCGTAGGAGTCGTACGCGGCTCATCGGGGGCCAAAAACATTCAGTACTTC
TRBV7-9	TRBJ2-1	.	.	CASRVAGDKDEQFF	TGTGCCAGCAGGGTGGCAGGGGATAAGGATGAGCAGTTCTTC
TRBV5-1	TRBJ1-5	.	.	CASSSEGNSNQPQHF	TGCGCCAGCAGCTCGGAAGGTAATAGCAATCAGCCCCAGCATTTT
TRBV6-6	TRBJ2-7	.	few	CASSLWDNSYEQYF	TGTGCCAGCAGCCTCTGGGACAACTCCTACGAGCAGTACTTC
TRBV2	TRBJ2-7	TRBD1	.	CASSALDREWNEQYF	TGTGCCAGCAGTGCGCTGGACAGGGAATGGAACGAGCAGTACTTC
TRBV12-3/TRBV12-4	TRBJ2-1	TRBD2	.	CASTQIRQSLAGRGNEQFF	TGTGCCAGCACCCAAATCCGCCAATCGCTAGCGGGGAGAGGGAATGAGCAGTTCTTC
TRBV7-9	TRBJ1-4	.	.	CASSARLEANEKLFF	TGTGCCAGCAGCGCCCGACTGGAAGCTAATGAAAAACTGTTTTTT
TRBV15	TRBJ2-5	.	.	CATSYLGGETQYF	TGTGCCACCAGCTATTTAGGAGGAGAGACCCAGTACTTC
TRBV6-5	TRBJ1-1	.	.	CASSSSQWDTEAFF	TGTGCCAGCAGTTCATCTCAATGGGACACTGAAGCTTTCTTT
TRBV5-1	TRBJ1-6	.	.	CASKGRPHNSPLHF	TGCGCCAGTAAGGGGAGGCCCCATAATTCACCCCTCCACTTT
TRBV3-1	TRBJ2-1	TRBD2	.	CASSQGTGGFNEQFF	TGTGCCAGCAGCCAGGGAACGGGAGGGTTCAATGAGCAGTTCTTC
TRBV6-1	TRBJ2-3	.	few	CASSEVGAEGTDTQYF	TGTGCCAGCAGTGAAGTTGGAGCGGAAGGCACAGATACGCAGTATTTT
TRBV7-3	TRBJ2-3	TRBD1	.	CASSYRDRGLDTRYF	TGTGCCAGCAGCTACAGGGACAGGGGGCTTGATACGCGGTATTTT
TRBV12-3/TRBV12-4	TRBJ1-2	.	.	CASSFGRGLDNYGYTF	TGTGCCAGCAGTTTCGGCAGGGGATTAGATAACTATGGCTACACCTTC